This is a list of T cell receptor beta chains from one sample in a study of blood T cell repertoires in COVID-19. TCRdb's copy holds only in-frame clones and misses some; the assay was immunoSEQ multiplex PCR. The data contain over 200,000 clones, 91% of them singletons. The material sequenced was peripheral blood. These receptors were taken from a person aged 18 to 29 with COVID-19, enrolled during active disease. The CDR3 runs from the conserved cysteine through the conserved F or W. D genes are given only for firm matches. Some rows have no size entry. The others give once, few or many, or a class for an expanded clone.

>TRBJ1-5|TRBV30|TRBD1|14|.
CAWSLTGLHQPQHF
TGTGCCTGGAGCCTGACAGGGCTCCATCAGCCCCAGCATTTT
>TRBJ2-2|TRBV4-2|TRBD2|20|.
CASSQDGIAGRKTNTGELFF
TGTGCCAGCAGCCAAGATGGGATAGCGGGTAGAAAGACGAACACCGGGGAGCTGTTTTTT
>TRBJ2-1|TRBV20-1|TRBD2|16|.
CSASESSGRRYNEQFF
TGCAGTGCTAGTGAGTCTAGCGGGAGGAGATACAATGAGCAGTTCTTC
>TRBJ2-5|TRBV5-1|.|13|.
CASSLVPQETQYF
TGCGCCAGCAGCTTGGTCCCACAAGAGACCCAGTACTTC
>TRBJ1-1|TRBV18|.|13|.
CASSQYRDTEAFF
TGTGCCAGCTCACAATACAGGGACACTGAAGCTTTCTTT
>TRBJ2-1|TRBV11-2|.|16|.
CASSLAAGLPDNEQFF
TGTGCCAGCAGCTTAGCCGCGGGGTTACCTGACAATGAGCAGTTCTTC
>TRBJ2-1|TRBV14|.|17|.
CASSQVGVLSSYNEQFF
TGTGCCAGCAGCCAAGTGGGAGTTTTGAGCTCCTACAATGAGCAGTTCTTC
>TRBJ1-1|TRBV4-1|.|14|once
CASSQDIRVSEAFF
TGCGCCAGCAGCCAAGATATCAGGGTTTCTGAAGCTTTCTTT
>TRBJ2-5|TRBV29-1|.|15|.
CSVEYRTDLQETQYF
TGCAGCGTTGAGTATAGAACAGATCTTCAAGAGACCCAGTACTTC
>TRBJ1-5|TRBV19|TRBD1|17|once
CASSIEATGYSNQPQHF
TGTGCCAGTAGTATAGAGGCGACAGGGTATAGCAATCAGCCCCAGCATTTT
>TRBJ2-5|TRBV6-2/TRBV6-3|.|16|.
CASSPLDSYYQETQYF
TGTGCCAGCAGCCCTTTAGACAGCTACTACCAAGAGACCCAGTACTTC
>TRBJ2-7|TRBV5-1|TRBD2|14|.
CASSLLAGEDEQYF
TGCGCCAGCAGCCTCTTAGCGGGAGAGGACGAGCAGTACTTC
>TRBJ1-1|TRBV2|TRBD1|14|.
CASSRGQVGTEAFF
TGTGCCAGCAGTAGGGGACAGGTAGGGACTGAAGCTTTCTTT
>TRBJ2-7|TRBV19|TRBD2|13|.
CASSAGVHYEQYF
TGTGCCAGCTCAGCGGGAGTTCACTACGAGCAGTACTTC
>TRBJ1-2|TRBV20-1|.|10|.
CSANSNGYTF
TGCAGTGCTAACTCCAATGGCTACACCTTC
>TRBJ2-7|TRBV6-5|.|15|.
CASSSRRPSSYEQYF
TGTGCCAGCAGCTCGCGGCGACCCAGCTCCTACGAGCAGTACTTC
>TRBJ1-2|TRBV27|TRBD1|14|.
CASSWTGGNYGYTF
TGTGCCAGCAGTTGGACAGGGGGTAACTATGGCTACACCTTC
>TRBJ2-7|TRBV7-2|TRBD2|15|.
CASSLDSGSTYEQYF
TGTGCCAGCAGCTTAGATAGCGGGAGCACCTACGAGCAGTACTTC